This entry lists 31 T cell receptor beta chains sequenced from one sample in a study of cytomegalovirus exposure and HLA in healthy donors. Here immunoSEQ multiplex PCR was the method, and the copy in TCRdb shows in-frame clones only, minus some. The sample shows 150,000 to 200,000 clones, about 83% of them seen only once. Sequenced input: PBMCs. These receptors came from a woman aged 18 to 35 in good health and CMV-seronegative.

This CDR3 is CASSESRDYGYTF. CDR3 bases: TGTGCCAGCAGTGAAAGCAGGGACTATGGCTACACCTTC. V is TRBV2 and J is TRBJ1-2, with D perhaps matching TRBD1 (5 bases). Between the trimmed V and J ends, which lost 2 bases and 3 bases, there was a span of 7 bases. CDR3 length: 13 residues. Per germline, CDR1 SNHLY and CDR2 FYNNEI. Full variable domain (missing parts from reference TRBV2 and TRBJ1-2): EPEVTQTPSHQVTQMGQEVILRCVPISNHLYFYWYRQILGQKVEFLVSFYNNEISEKSEIFDDQFSVERPDGSNFTLKIRSTKLEDSAMYFCASSESRDYGYTFGSGTRLTVV.

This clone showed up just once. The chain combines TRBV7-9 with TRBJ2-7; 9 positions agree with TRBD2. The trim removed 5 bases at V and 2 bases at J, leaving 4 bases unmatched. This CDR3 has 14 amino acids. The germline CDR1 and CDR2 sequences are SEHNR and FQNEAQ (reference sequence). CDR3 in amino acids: CASSQAGGPYEQYF. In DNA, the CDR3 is TGTGCCAGCAGCCAAGCGGGGGGACCCTACGAGCAGTACTTC. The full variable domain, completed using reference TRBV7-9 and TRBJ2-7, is DTGVSQNPRHKITKRGQNVTFRCDPISEHNRLYWYRQTLGQGPEFLTYFQNEAQLEKSRLLSDRFSAERPKGSFSTLEIQRTEQGDSAMYLCASSQAGGPYEQYFGPGTRLTVT.

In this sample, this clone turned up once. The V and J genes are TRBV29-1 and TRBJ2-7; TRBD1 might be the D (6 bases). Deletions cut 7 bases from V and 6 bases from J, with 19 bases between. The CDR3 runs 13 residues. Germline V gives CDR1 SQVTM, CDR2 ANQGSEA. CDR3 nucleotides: TGCAGCGGCAGAATCACAGGGAAGGGCGAGCAGTACTTC. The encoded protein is CSGRITGKGEQYF.

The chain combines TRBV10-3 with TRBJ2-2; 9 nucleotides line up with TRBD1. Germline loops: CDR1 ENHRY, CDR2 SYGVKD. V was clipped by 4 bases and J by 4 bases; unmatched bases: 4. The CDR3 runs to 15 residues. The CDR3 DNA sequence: TGTGCCATCAGTGCCGGGGGACAGGGCACCGGGGAGCTGTTTTTT. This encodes CAISAGGQGTGELFF.

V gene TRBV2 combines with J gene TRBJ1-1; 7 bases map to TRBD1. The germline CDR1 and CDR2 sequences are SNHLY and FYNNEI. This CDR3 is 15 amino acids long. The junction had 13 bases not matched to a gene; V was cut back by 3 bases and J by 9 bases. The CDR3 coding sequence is TGTGCCAGCAGTGATGAGACAGGGAGGTCCCAGAAAGCTTTCTTT. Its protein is CASSDETGRSQKAFF.

Written as DNA, the CDR3 is TGTGCCAGCAGCCCCGGGGTGGGGGGATGGGGGACTGAAGCTTTCTTT. Residues: CASSPGVGGWGTEAFF. The rearrangement joins TRBV5-4 to TRBJ1-1; a weak D match, TRBD1 (5 bases). Germline lookup yields CDR1 SGHNT and CDR2 YYREEE (reference sequence). This CDR3 is built from 16 residues. Trimming took 4 bases from V and 5 from J, leaving 21 bases between them.

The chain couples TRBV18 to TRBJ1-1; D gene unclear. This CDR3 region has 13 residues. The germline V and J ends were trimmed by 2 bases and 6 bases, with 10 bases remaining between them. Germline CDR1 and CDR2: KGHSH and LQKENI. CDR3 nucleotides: TGTGCCAGCTCACCAGACATCGACCCTGAAGCTTTCTTT. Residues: CASSPDIDPEAFF.

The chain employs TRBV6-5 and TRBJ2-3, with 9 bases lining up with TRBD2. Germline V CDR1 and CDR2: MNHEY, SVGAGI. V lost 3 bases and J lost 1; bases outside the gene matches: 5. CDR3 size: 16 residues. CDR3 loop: CASSYSTSGRTDTQYF. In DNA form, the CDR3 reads TGTGCCAGCAGTTATTCAACTAGCGGGCGCACAGATACGCAGTATTTT.

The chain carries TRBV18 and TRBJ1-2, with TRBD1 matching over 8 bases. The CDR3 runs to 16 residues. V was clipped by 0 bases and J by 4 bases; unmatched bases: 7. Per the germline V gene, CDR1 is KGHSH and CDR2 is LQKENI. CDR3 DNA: TGTGCCAGCTCACCACCGGTTTCACAGGGGGTCTATGGCTACACCTTC. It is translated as CASSPPVSQGVYGYTF.

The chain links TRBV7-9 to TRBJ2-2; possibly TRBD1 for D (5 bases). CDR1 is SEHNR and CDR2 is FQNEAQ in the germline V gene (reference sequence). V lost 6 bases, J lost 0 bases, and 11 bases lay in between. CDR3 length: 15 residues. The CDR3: CASRRQQANTGELFF. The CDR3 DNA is TGTGCCAGCAGACGCCAACAGGCGAACACCGGGGAGCTGTTTTTT.

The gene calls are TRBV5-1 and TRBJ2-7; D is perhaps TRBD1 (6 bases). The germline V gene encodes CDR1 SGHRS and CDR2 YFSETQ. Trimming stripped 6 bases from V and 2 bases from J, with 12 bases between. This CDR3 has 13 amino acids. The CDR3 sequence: CASNSGEAYEQYF. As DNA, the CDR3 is TGCGCCAGCAATTCAGGGGAAGCCTACGAGCAGTACTTC.

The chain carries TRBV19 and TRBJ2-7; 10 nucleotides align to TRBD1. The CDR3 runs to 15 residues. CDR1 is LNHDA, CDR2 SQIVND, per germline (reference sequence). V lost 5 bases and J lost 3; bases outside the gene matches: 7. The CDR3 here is CASSARTGGFYEQYF. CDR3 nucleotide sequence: TGTGCCAGTAGTGCCCGGACAGGGGGGTTCTACGAGCAGTACTTC.

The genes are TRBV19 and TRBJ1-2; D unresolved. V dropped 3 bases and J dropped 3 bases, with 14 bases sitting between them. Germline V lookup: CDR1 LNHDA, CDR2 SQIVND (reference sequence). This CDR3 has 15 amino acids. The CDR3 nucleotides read TGTGCCAGTAGTATTAAAGTTGGGCGGGACTATGGCTACACCTTC. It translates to CASSIKVGRDYGYTF. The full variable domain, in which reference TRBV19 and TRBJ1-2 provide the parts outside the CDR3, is DGGITQSPKYLFRKEGQNVTLSCEQNLNHDAMYWYRQDPGQGLRLIYYSQIVNDFQKGDIAEGYSVSREKKESFPLTVTSAQKNPTAFYLCASSIKVGRDYGYTFGSGTRLTVV.

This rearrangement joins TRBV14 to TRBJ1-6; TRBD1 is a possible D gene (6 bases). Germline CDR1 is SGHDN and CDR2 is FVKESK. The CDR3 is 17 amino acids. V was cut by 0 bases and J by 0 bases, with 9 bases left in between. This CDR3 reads CASSQETGPSYNSPLHF. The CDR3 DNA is TGTGCCAGCAGCCAAGAGACAGGCCCCTCCTATAATTCACCCCTCCACTTT.

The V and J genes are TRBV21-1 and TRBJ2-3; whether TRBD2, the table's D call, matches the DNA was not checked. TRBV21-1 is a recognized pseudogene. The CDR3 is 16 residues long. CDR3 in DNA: TGTGCCAGCAGCAATTGGACTAGCGGTAGCACAGATACGCAGTATTTT. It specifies CASSNWTSGSTDTQYF.

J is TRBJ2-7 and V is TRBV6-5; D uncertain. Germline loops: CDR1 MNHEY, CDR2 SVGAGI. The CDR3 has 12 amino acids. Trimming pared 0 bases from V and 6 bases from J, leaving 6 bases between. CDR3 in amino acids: CASSYSLSEQYF. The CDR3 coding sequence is TGTGCCAGCAGTTACTCGTTATCCGAGCAGTACTTC.

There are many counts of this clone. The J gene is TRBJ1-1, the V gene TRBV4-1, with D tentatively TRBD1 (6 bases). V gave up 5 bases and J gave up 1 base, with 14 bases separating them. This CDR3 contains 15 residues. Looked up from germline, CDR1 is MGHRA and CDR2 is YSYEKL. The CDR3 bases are TGCGCCAGCAGCGACCTATCGACAGGGAACACTGAAGCTTTCTTT. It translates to CASSDLSTGNTEAFF.

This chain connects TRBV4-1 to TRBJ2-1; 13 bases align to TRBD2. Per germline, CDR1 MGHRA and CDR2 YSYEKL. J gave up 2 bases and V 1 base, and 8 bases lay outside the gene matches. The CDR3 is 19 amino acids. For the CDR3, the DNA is TGCGCCAGCAGCCAAGGCCGGCGACTAGCGGGGGGAGCCTACAATGAGCAGTTCTTC. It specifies CASSQGRRLAGGAYNEQFF.

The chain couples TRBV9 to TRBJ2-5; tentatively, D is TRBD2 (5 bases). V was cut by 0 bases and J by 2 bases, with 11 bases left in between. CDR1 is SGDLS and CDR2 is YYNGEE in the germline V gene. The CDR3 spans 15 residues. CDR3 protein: CASSVGRLLQETQYF. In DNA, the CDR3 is TGTGCCAGCAGCGTAGGGAGACTACTTCAAGAGACCCAGTACTTC.

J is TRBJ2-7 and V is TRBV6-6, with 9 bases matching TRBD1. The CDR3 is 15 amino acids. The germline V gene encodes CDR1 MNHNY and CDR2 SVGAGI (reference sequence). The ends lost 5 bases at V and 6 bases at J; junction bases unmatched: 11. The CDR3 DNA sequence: TGTGCCAGCAGTGTACCGGGACAGGGACGACCCGAGCAGTACTTC. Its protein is CASSVPGQGRPEQYF.

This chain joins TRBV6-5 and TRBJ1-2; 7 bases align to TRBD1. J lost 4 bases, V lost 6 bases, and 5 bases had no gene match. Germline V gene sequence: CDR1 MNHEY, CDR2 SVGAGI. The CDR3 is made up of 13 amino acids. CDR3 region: CASSRGTAYGYTF. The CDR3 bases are TGTGCCAGCAGCCGTGGGACAGCCTATGGCTACACCTTC.

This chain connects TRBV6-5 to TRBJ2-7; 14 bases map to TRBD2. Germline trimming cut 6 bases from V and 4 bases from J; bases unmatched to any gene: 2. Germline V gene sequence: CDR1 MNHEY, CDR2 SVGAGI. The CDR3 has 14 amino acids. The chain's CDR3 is CASRGLAGVYEQYF. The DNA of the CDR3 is TGTGCCAGCAGGGGACTAGCGGGAGTTTACGAGCAGTACTTC.

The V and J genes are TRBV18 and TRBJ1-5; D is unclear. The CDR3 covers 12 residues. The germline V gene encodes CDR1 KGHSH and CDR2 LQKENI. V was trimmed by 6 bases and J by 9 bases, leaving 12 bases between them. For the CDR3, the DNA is TGTGCCAGCTCCCCCTCCGCGTCGCCCCAGCATTTT. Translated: CASSPSASPQHF.

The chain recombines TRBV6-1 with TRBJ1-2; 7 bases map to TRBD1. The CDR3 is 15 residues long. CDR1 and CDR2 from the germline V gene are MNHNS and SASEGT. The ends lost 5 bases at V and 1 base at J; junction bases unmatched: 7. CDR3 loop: CASSTTGALNYGYTF. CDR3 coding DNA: TGTGCCAGCAGTACCACAGGGGCGCTTAACTATGGCTACACCTTC.

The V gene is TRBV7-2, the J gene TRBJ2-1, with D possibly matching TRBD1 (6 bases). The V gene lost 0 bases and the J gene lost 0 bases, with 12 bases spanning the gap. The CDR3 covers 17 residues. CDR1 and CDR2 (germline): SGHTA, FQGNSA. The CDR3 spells CASSLAGQLLSYNEQFF. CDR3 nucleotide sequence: TGTGCCAGCAGCTTAGCAGGACAGCTACTCTCCTACAATGAGCAGTTCTTC. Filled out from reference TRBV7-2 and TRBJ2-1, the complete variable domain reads GAGVSQSPSNKVTEKGKDVELRCDPISGHTALYWYRQSLGQGLEFLIYFQGNSAPDKSGLPSDRFSAERTGGSVSTLTIQRTQQEDSAVYLCASSLAGQLLSYNEQFFGPGTRLTVL.

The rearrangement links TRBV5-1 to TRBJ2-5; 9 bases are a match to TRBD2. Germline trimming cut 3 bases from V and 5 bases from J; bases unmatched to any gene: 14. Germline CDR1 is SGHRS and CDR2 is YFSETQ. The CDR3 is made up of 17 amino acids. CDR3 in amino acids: CASSSSAIAGVVETQYF. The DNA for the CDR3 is TGCGCCAGCAGCTCCTCTGCAATAGCGGGGGTGGTGGAGACCCAGTACTTC. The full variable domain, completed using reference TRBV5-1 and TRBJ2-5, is KAGVTQTPRYLIKTRGQQVTLSCSPISGHRSVSWYQQTPGQGLQFLFEYFSETQRNKGNFPGRFSGRQFSNSRSEMNVSTLELGDSALYLCASSSSAIAGVVETQYFGPGTRLLVL.

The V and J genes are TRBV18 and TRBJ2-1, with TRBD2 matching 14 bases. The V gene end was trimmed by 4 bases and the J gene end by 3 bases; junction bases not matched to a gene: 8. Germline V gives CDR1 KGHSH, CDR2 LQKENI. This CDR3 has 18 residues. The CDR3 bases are TGTGCCAGCTCACTACCGGGACTAGCGGGAGAGGTCTACAATGAGCAGTTCTTC. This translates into CASSLPGLAGEVYNEQFF.

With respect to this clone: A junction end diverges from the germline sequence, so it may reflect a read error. This CDR3 reads CASSNRDSLTGELVF. The CDR3 DNA follows: TGCGCCAGCAGCAACCGGGACAGCCTAACCGGGGAGCTGGTTTTT. J is TRBJ2-2 and V is TRBV5-1; 7 bases are a match to TRBD1. Germline V lookup: CDR1 SGHRS, CDR2 YFSETQ. This CDR3 contains 15 residues.

The CDR3 sequence: CASSIGLSQPQHF. In nucleotides, the CDR3 is TGTGCCAGCAGCATAGGCCTCAGTCAGCCCCAGCATTTT. The genes are TRBV9 and TRBJ1-5; no clear D gene. There are 13 residues in the CDR3. V was pared by 4 bases and J by 6 bases, with 11 bases between. Germline CDR1 reads SGDLS; CDR2 reads YYNGEE.

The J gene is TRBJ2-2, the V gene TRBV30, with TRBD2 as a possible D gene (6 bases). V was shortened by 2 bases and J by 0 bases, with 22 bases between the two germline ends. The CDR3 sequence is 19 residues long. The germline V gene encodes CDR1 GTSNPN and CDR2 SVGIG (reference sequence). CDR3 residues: CAWSPPHHAWGANTGELFF. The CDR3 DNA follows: TGTGCCTGGAGTCCCCCTCACCACGCGTGGGGGGCGAACACCGGGGAGCTGTTTTTT.

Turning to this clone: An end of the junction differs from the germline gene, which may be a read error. CDR3 sequence reads: CAGSTGQGNSNEKLFF. CDR3 sequence (DNA): TGTGCCGGCAGCACCGGACAGGGGAATAGTAATGAAAAACTGTTTTTT. The V and J genes are TRBV5-4 and TRBJ1-4; 9 nucleotides match TRBD1. The CDR3 consists of 16 residues. CDR1 is SGHNT, CDR2 YYREEE, per germline (reference sequence).